The next 23 T cell receptor beta chains were all read from a single sample in a study of blood T cell repertoires in COVID-19. Profiling relied on immunoSEQ multiplex PCR, and the TCRdb table lists in-frame clones only, not all of them. The sample shows under 200,000 clones, around 86% of them seen only once. Specimen: PBMCs or T cells enriched from blood (not recorded which). Source of these receptors: a man aged 35 to 55 with acute COVID-19.

The genes are TRBV5-1 and TRBJ2-5, with a weak D call TRBD1 (6 bases). CDR3 length equals 14 residues. With 4 bases removed from V and 1 base from J, the gap between germline ends came to 11 bases. The germline V gene has CDR1 SGHRS and CDR2 YFSETQ. The CDR3, as DNA: TGCGCCAGCAGCGCAGGACAGCCCCAAGAGACCCAGTACTTC. This translates into CASSAGQPQETQYF.

The chain recombines TRBV28 with TRBJ1-1; 10 nucleotides match TRBD1. The trim removed 6 bases at V and 3 bases at J, leaving 7 bases unmatched. The CDR3 extends over 15 amino acids. CDR1 MDHEN and CDR2 SYDVKM come from the germline V gene. CDR3 residues: CASRGTGVLDTEAFF. CDR3 DNA: TGTGCCAGCAGGGGGACAGGGGTTTTGGACACTGAAGCTTTCTTT.

The chain carries TRBV5-1 and TRBJ2-6; 8 positions agree with TRBD1. The V gene end was trimmed by 3 bases and the J gene end by 2 bases; junction bases not matched to a gene: 10. The CDR3 sequence is 18 residues long. The germline V gene encodes CDR1 SGHRS and CDR2 YFSETQ. CDR3 amino acids: CASSSIDRGMAGANVLTF. The DNA of the CDR3 is TGCGCCAGCAGCTCGATTGACAGGGGAATGGCTGGGGCCAACGTCCTGACTTTC.

V usage is TRBV9 and J usage is TRBJ2-2; possibly TRBD2 for D (5 bases). The V and J ends lost 0 bases and 7 bases respectively, with 10 bases between them. Germline loops: CDR1 SGDLS, CDR2 YYNGEE. This CDR3 is built from 14 residues. The CDR3: CASSVGPGLGELFF. The DNA of the CDR3 is TGTGCCAGCAGCGTAGGACCCGGACTCGGGGAGCTGTTTTTT.

The chain employs TRBV4-1 and TRBJ2-2; D call uncertain. V was clipped by 0 bases and J by 6 bases, with 14 bases between them. Germline CDR1 and CDR2: MGHRA and YSYEKL. The CDR3 contains 16 residues. The CDR3 loop reads CASSQDFQVFAGELFF. DNA for the CDR3: TGCGCCAGCAGCCAAGATTTCCAGGTTTTCGCCGGGGAGCTGTTTTTT.

The chain recombines TRBV11-2 with TRBJ2-7, with D uncertain. In germline, CDR1 is SGHAT, CDR2 FQNNGV. Trimming took off 4 bases at V and 3 bases at J, with 10 bases between the two ends. This CDR3 region has 13 residues. DNA for the CDR3: TGTGCCAGCAGCTGGTTCGGCGGCTACGAGCAGTACTTC. Translating gives CASSWFGGYEQYF. The entire variable domain, with the rest obtained from reference TRBV11-2 and TRBJ2-7, is as follows: EAGVAQSPRYKIIEKRQSVAFWCNPISGHATLYWYQQILGQGPKLLIQFQNNGVVDDSQLPKDRFSAERLKGVDSTLKIQPAKLEDSAVYLCASSWFGGYEQYFGPGTRLTVT.

The rearrangement uses TRBV19 and TRBJ2-1; D is perhaps TRBD1 (6 bases). This CDR3 has 12 amino acids. The germline V and J ends were trimmed by 1 base and 9 bases, with 7 bases remaining between them. The germline gives CDR1 LNHDA, CDR2 SQIVND (reference sequence). Here the CDR3 reads CASSIGGGEQFF. In DNA, the CDR3 is TGTGCCAGTAGTATAGGAGGGGGTGAGCAGTTCTTC.

The chain recombines TRBV3-1 (or the pseudogene TRBV3-2) with TRBJ2-1; the match to TRBD2 covers 8 bases. V shed 4 bases, J shed 1 base, and the junction held 6 bases outside the gene matches. Germline assignment: CDR1 LGHDT and CDR2 YNNKEL (reference sequence). The CDR3 has 16 residues. As DNA, the CDR3 is TGTGCCAGCAGCCCGGGGGCGGGAGGTTCCTACAATGAGCAGTTCTTC. It encodes CASSPGAGGSYNEQFF.

This clone was detected a few times. Other DNA sequences in the sample encode the same CDR3. CDR3 sequence: CASSERAQPQHF. For the CDR3, the DNA is TGTGCCAGCAGTGAGAGAGCTCAGCCCCAGCATTTT. The rearrangement uses TRBV6-1 and TRBJ1-5; no reliable D call. Germline V gene sequence: CDR1 MNHNS, CDR2 SASEGT. CDR3 length equals 12 residues. V dropped 3 bases and J dropped 6 bases, with 6 bases sitting between them.

J is TRBJ2-7 and V is TRBV27; 10 nucleotides agree with TRBD2. CDR3 length: 15 residues. Germline V gene sequence: CDR1 MNHEY, CDR2 SMNVEV (reference sequence). The V gene end was trimmed by 6 bases and the J gene end by 2 bases; junction bases not matched to a gene: 7. As DNA, the CDR3 is TGTGCCAGCAGATACGGACTAGCGGAGACCTACGAGCAGTACTTC. This gives the protein CASRYGLAETYEQYF.

The chain employs TRBV24-1 and TRBJ2-7; D may be TRBD1 (5 bases). This CDR3 comprises 13 residues. The V end was cut by 3 bases, the J end by 0 bases, with 5 bases between. Germline V gene sequence: CDR1 KGHDR, CDR2 SFDVKD. For the CDR3, the DNA is TGTGCCACCAGTGATGGACACTCCTACGAGCAGTACTTC. It encodes CATSDGHSYEQYF.

The chain has TRBV9 and TRBJ2-6; maybe TRBD2 (6 bases). V gave up 0 bases and J gave up 0 bases, with 13 bases separating them. The CDR3 has 18 amino acids. The germline gives CDR1 SGDLS, CDR2 YYNGEE. The CDR3 DNA reads as TGTGCCAGCAGCGTAGGGACTAACGGCGTCTCTGGGGCCAACGTCCTGACTTTC. Translation: CASSVGTNGVSGANVLTF.

The chain uses TRBV30 and TRBJ2-3; possible D gene TRBD2, 5 bases. The ends were cut back, 6 bases at V and 2 bases at J, with 15 bases in the middle. This CDR3 has 14 amino acids. Germline V gene lookup returns CDR1 GTSNPN and CDR2 SVGIG (reference sequence). CDR3 in DNA: TGTGCCTGCCTACGGGGAAGAGACACAGATACGCAGTATTTT. It specifies CACLRGRDTDTQYF.

The chain has TRBV4-1 and TRBJ2-5; 16 nucleotides line up with TRBD2. Germline lookup yields CDR1 MGHRA and CDR2 YSYEKL. CDR3 length: 15 amino acids. Trimming at V came to 3 bases and at J to 10 bases, leaving 5 bases not matched to a gene. The CDR3 is CASSHSGTSGGDQYF. CDR3 DNA: TGCGCCAGCAGCCACTCCGGGACTAGCGGGGGGGACCAGTACTTC.

On this clone: Other DNA sequences within the sample encode an identical CDR3. The rearrangement links TRBV5-1 to TRBJ2-1; 7 bases are shared with TRBD2. There are 16 residues in the CDR3. Trimming cost V 0 bases and J 2 bases; bases outside gene matches: 5. CDR1 is SGHRS and CDR2 is YFSETQ in the germline V gene. In nucleotides, the CDR3 is TGCGCCAGCAGCTTGGAGTCGGGAGGCCCCTACAATGAGCAGTTCTTC. Its protein product is CASSLESGGPYNEQFF.

CDR3 sequence: CASSLEGDTEAFF. The CDR3 nucleotides read TGTGCCAGCAGCTTAGAGGGAGACACTGAAGCTTTCTTT. The J gene is TRBJ1-1, the V gene TRBV7-9; D is unresolved. V was trimmed by 1 base and J by 3 bases, leaving 6 bases between them. The CDR3 totals 13 residues. The germline CDR1 and CDR2 sequences are SEHNR and FQNEAQ (reference sequence).

This chain uses TRBV7-3 with TRBJ1-1; tentative D call: TRBD1 (5 bases). In germline, CDR1 is SGHTA, CDR2 FQGTGA. Trimming stripped 6 bases from V and 5 bases from J, with 13 bases between. The CDR3 extends over 13 amino acids. The CDR3 here is CASSQQEGTEAFF. In DNA, the CDR3 is TGTGCCAGCAGTCAACAGGAGGGAACTGAAGCTTTCTTT.

The rearrangement joins TRBV6-2 or TRBV6-3 to TRBJ1-4, with 7 bases lining up with TRBD1. The V segment lost 5 bases and the J segment 8 bases; nucleotides outside the gene matches: 5. From germline, CDR1 is MNHEY and CDR2 SVGEGT. The CDR3 totals 13 residues. The CDR3 DNA reads as TGTGCCAGCAGTCGAACACAGGGGGAAAAACTGTTTTTT. Protein: CASSRTQGEKLFF.

The chain joins TRBV18 to TRBJ1-6; D ambiguous. V was trimmed by 0 bases and J by 5 bases, leaving 8 bases between them. The CDR3 contains 15 residues. The germline CDR1 and CDR2 sequences are KGHSH and LQKENI. CDR3 region: CASSPPPGNNSPLHF. CDR3 in DNA: TGTGCCAGCTCACCACCGCCAGGAAATAATTCACCCCTCCACTTT.

This rearrangement joins TRBV7-2 to TRBJ1-3, with 9 bases matching TRBD1. Germline CDR1 reads SGHTA; CDR2 reads FQGNSA. This CDR3 has 15 amino acids. Trimming cost V 3 bases and J 2 bases; bases outside gene matches: 2. The CDR3 DNA reads TGTGCCAGCAGCTTCGGACAGGGGACTGGAAACACCATATATTTT. It encodes CASSFGQGTGNTIYF.

The rearrangement uses TRBV5-1 and TRBJ2-1; 14 bases align to TRBD2. V dropped 7 bases and J dropped 7; count of bases not matched to a gene: 4. There are 14 residues in the CDR3. Germline CDR1 reads SGHRS; CDR2 reads YFSETQ. The CDR3 DNA reads as TGCGCCAGCGGACTAGCGGGAGGAATGAATGAGCAGTTCTTC. This gives the protein CASGLAGGMNEQFF.

V usage is TRBV2 and J usage is TRBJ2-1; D perhaps matches TRBD2 (7 bases). The germline CDR1 and CDR2 sequences are SNHLY and FYNNEI. V lost 7 bases and J lost 4, with 17 bases in between. The CDR3 extends over 15 amino acids. The CDR3 DNA reads TGTGCCAGCAATCTCGGAGGGGGGGGTTACAATGAGCAGTTCTTC. Encoded protein: CASNLGGGGYNEQFF.

The table lists this clone with a count of one. The V and J genes are TRBV5-4 and TRBJ2-7; no clear D gene. Trimming removed 1 base from V and 4 bases from J, with 12 bases in between. CDR3 length: 14 amino acids. CDR1 is SGHNT, CDR2 YYREEE, per germline (reference sequence). The CDR3 spells CASSLSGREYEQYF. In nucleotides, the CDR3 is TGTGCCAGCAGCTTGAGTGGCCGTGAATACGAGCAGTACTTC.